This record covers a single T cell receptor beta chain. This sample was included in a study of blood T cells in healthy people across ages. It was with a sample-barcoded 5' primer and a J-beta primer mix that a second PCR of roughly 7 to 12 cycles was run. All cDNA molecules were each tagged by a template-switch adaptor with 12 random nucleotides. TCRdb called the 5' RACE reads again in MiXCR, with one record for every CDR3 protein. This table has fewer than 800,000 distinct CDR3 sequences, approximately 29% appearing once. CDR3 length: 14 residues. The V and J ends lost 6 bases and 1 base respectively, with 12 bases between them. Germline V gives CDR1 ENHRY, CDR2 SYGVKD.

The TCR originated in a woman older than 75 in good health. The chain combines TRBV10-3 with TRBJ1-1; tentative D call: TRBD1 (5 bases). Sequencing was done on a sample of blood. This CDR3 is CAIREGRPNTEAFF. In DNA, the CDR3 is TGTGCCATCAGGGAGGGACGTCCGAACACTGAAGCTTTCTTT.